The 30 T cell receptor beta chains in this list originate from one sample, sequenced in a study of shared clonotypes between healthy human individuals. Sequenced by immunoSEQ multiplex PCR; TCRdb stores in-frame clones only, minus some. The repertoire holds approximately 2.5 million clones, with over 85% as singletons. Specimen: naive CD4+ T cells from PBMCs. Subset denoted: CD45RA+ positively selected. These receptors all come from a man aged 18 to 29 in good health. Some clones in this sample may be carry-over from other donors' samples.

The chain joins TRBV4-1 to TRBJ1-1; D remains unclear. Trimming pared 0 bases from V and 4 bases from J, leaving 6 bases between. Per the germline V gene, CDR1 is MGHRA and CDR2 is YSYEKL. The CDR3 covers 13 residues. CDR3 sequence: CASSQDPVTEAFF. CDR3 nucleotides: TGCGCCAGCAGCCAAGATCCCGTCACTGAAGCTTTCTTT.

The chain carries TRBV4-1 and TRBJ1-6; D call uncertain. Germline values: CDR1 MGHRA, CDR2 YSYEKL. The length of the CDR3 is 20 residues. Trimming cost V 1 base and J 0 bases, with 19 bases left between them. CDR3 coding DNA: TGCGCCAGCAGCCAAGCTTTTGTCGATCGTACGAGCTCCTATAATTCACCCCTCCACTTT. Encoded protein: CASSQAFVDRTSSYNSPLHF.

The chain has TRBV30 and TRBJ2-2, with a tentative D call TRBD2 (6 bases). This CDR3 has 12 residues. Per the germline V gene, CDR1 is GTSNPN and CDR2 is SVGIG (reference sequence). CDR3 bases: TGTGCTCGATTGGTCGGGAGCGGGGAGCTGTTTTTT. Translation gives CARLVGSGELFF. Full variable domain (missing parts from reference TRBV30 and TRBJ2-2): SQTIHQWPATLVQPVGSPLSLECTVEGTSNPNLYWYRQAAGRGLQLLFYSVGIGQISSEVPQNLSASRPQDRQFILSSKKLLLSDSGFYLCARLVGSGELFFGEGSRLTVL.

The J gene is TRBJ2-1, the V gene TRBV29-1; 14 bases agree with TRBD2. Trimming at V came to 5 bases and at J to 10 bases, leaving 4 bases not matched to a gene. Germline CDR1 SQVTM, CDR2 ANQGSEA. This CDR3 spans 13 amino acids. CDR3 in DNA: TGCAGCGTTACCGGACTAGCGGGAGGAGAGCAGTTCTTC. This codes for CSVTGLAGGEQFF.

This chain uses TRBV4-3 with TRBJ2-7, with 11 bases matching TRBD1. The CDR3 sequence is 15 residues long. CDR1 LGHNA and CDR2 YSLEER come from the germline V gene. The V and J ends lost 4 bases and 3 bases, in that order; junction bases with no gene match: 5. The CDR3 loop reads CASSPRDRGYYEQYF. For the CDR3, the DNA is TGCGCCAGCAGCCCCCGGGACAGGGGGTACTACGAGCAGTACTTC.

The V and J genes are TRBV7-2 and TRBJ2-5; D possibly uses TRBD1 or TRBD2 (5 bases each). Germline loops: CDR1 SGHTA, CDR2 FQGNSA. This CDR3 comprises 17 residues. V shed 5 bases and J shed 2 bases, with 21 bases lying between them. The CDR3 coding sequence is TGTGCCAGCAGCATCTCGGTGGCGCCGAGGGGACAAGAGACCCAGTACTTC. Translated: CASSISVAPRGQETQYF.

This clone was counted a single time. This rearrangement joins TRBV5-4 to TRBJ2-4, with D maybe TRBD2 (6 bases). Germline CDR1 and CDR2: SGHNT and YYREEE (reference sequence). The CDR3 runs 16 residues. V was cut by 4 bases and J by 0 bases, with 14 bases left in between. The CDR3 region is CASSPGVGLAKNIQYF. CDR3 nucleotides: TGTGCCAGCAGCCCGGGGGTGGGTTTAGCCAAAAACATTCAGTACTTC.

This chain connects TRBV5-1 to TRBJ2-5, with 7 bases that match TRBD1. J lost 5 bases, V lost 0 bases, and 13 bases had no gene match. The CDR3 has 17 amino acids. Germline assignment: CDR1 SGHRS and CDR2 YFSETQ. This CDR3 reads CASSLAFGQGVGETQYF. The CDR3 DNA reads as TGCGCCAGCAGCTTGGCCTTTGGCCAGGGGGTCGGTGAGACCCAGTACTTC.

V and J are TRBV11-3 and TRBJ2-3; 7 nucleotides match TRBD2. The germline CDR1 and CDR2 sequences are SGHNT and YENEEA. V shed 0 bases and J 3 bases; nucleotides not matched to a gene: 6. The CDR3 has 16 amino acids. The CDR3 coding sequence is TGTGCCAGCAGCTTAGAGCGGGAGAGTCGTACAGATACGCAGTATTTT. It is translated as CASSLERESRTDTQYF.

The J gene is TRBJ1-5, the V gene TRBV28; possible D gene TRBD1, 5 bases. The CDR3 spans 15 residues. CDR1 is MDHEN, CDR2 SYDVKM, per germline. Trimming stripped 2 bases from V and 3 bases from J, with 11 bases between. CDR3 residues: CASSLAGRLNQPQHF. Here the CDR3 DNA reads TGTGCCAGCAGTTTAGCGGGGCGCCTCAATCAGCCCCAGCATTTT.

V is TRBV7-2 and J is TRBJ2-1; the match to TRBD2 covers 7 bases. The CDR3 totals 14 residues. In germline, CDR1 is SGHTA, CDR2 FQGNSA. V was pared by 3 bases and J by 8 bases, with 7 bases of the junction left unmatched. DNA of the CDR3: TGTGCCAGCAGCTTGCGGGCGGGAGACCATGAGCAGTTCTTC. The encoded protein is CASSLRAGDHEQFF. Full variable domain (missing parts from reference TRBV7-2 and TRBJ2-1): GAGVSQSPSNKVTEKGKDVELRCDPISGHTALYWYRQSLGQGLEFLIYFQGNSAPDKSGLPSDRFSAERTGGSVSTLTIQRTQQEDSAVYLCASSLRAGDHEQFFGPGTRLTVL.

The chain uses TRBV28 and TRBJ1-3; the D gene is possibly TRBD1 (5 bases). The CDR3 extends over 16 amino acids. Looked up from germline, CDR1 is MDHEN and CDR2 is SYDVKM. The germline V and J ends were trimmed by 4 bases and 2 bases, with 15 bases remaining between them. The CDR3, as DNA: TGTGCCAGCAGTTCGTCTGCCCTGGGGGCTGGAAACACCATATATTTT. Amino acid sequence: CASSSSALGAGNTIYF.

This clone was counted between two and nine times. Other DNA sequences in the sample encode the same CDR3. Here the CDR3 DNA reads TGTGCCAGCAGTTTGGACGGAAACTATGGCTACACCTTC. This translates into CASSLDGNYGYTF. This chain uses TRBV2 with TRBJ1-2; D remains ambiguous. Per the germline V gene, CDR1 is SNHLY and CDR2 is FYNNEI. The CDR3 has 13 amino acids. The ends were cut back, 5 bases at V and 2 bases at J, with 9 bases in the middle.

The sample holds one count of this clone. The chain combines TRBV28 with TRBJ2-1, with D maybe TRBD1 (5 bases). The V and J ends lost 4 bases and 6 bases respectively, with 19 bases between them. The CDR3 runs to 16 residues. Germline loops: CDR1 MDHEN, CDR2 SYDVKM. CDR3 sequence (DNA): TGTGCCAGCAGTTCTACCGCAGCAGGCCAGGGCAATGAGCAGTTCTTC. As protein: CASSSTAAGQGNEQFF.

This clone was picked up one time. The V gene is TRBV14, the J gene TRBJ2-1; D call uncertain. The CDR3 runs to 13 residues. V dropped 4 bases and J dropped 3 bases, with 7 bases sitting between them. Germline CDR1 reads SGHDN; CDR2 reads FVKESK. CDR3: CASSPTVYNEQFF. CDR3 coding DNA: TGTGCCAGCAGCCCAACCGTCTACAATGAGCAGTTCTTC.

The J gene is TRBJ1-1, the V gene TRBV25-1, with a tentative D call TRBD1 (6 bases). Germline CDR1 and CDR2: MGHDK and SYGVNS. Trimming left V 3 bases short and J 5 bases short, with 10 bases between. The CDR3 has 13 amino acids. Here the CDR3 reads CASSDGGLTEAFF. CDR3 sequence (DNA): TGTGCCAGCAGTGACGGGGGGCTTACTGAAGCTTTCTTT.

This clone was seen a handful of times. V usage is TRBV4-2 and J usage is TRBJ1-5; 7 nucleotides align to TRBD1. Trimming at V came to 2 bases and at J to 4 bases, leaving 8 bases not matched to a gene. This CDR3 region has 16 residues. CDR1 and CDR2 (germline): LGHNA, YNFKEQ. The CDR3 here is CASSQLPGQSNQPQHF. The CDR3 DNA is TGTGCCAGCAGCCAACTTCCGGGACAGAGTAATCAGCCCCAGCATTTT.

This chain joins TRBV2 and TRBJ1-4; 8 bases map to TRBD1. CDR1 is SNHLY, CDR2 FYNNEI, per germline. The CDR3 is 17 amino acids. With 10 bases clipped from V and 6 bases from J, the junction kept 19 bases outside the gene matches. CDR3 sequence: CATRRGLDPRFDEKLFF. For the CDR3, the DNA is TGTGCCACCCGCAGGGGGCTAGATCCCCGATTCGATGAAAAACTGTTTTTT.

To note about this clone: This sample includes further DNA sequences coding for the same CDR3. The chain employs TRBV9 and TRBJ2-7; D uncertain. CDR1 SGDLS and CDR2 YYNGEE come from the germline V gene. There are 14 residues in the CDR3. V lost 3 bases to trimming and J lost 0 bases, with 10 bases between them. DNA of the CDR3: TGTGCCAGCAGCGCAAGGCCTAGCTCCTACGAGCAGTACTTC. Translating gives CASSARPSSYEQYF.

The chain employs TRBV7-6 and TRBJ2-7; D remains ambiguous. This CDR3 has 12 residues. From germline, CDR1 is SGHVS and CDR2 FNYEAQ. V was clipped by 1 base and J by 13 bases, with 14 bases between them. This chain's CDR3 is CASSLVGSSPYF. CDR3 DNA sequence: TGTGCCAGCAGCTTAGTAGGGTCATCCCCCTACTTC.

About this clone: Other DNA sequences of this sample code for an identical CDR3. The rearrangement links TRBV12-5 to TRBJ2-3; 14 bases agree with TRBD2. CDR3 size: 16 residues. Germline CDR1 is LGHNT and CDR2 is FRNRAP. V dropped 6 bases and J dropped 4; count of bases not matched to a gene: 6. CDR3 DNA: TGTGCTAGTGGCTCGGGACTAGCGGGAGTCGCAGATACGCAGTATTTT. It yields the protein CASGSGLAGVADTQYF.

The chain employs TRBV30 and TRBJ1-5; D gene unclear. The CDR3 loop spans 12 amino acids. V gave up 2 bases and J gave up 7 bases, with 9 bases separating them. Per germline, CDR1 GTSNPN and CDR2 SVGIG (reference sequence). Written as DNA, the CDR3 is TGTGCCTGGAGTTCTGGAGGCCAGCCCCAGCATTTT. Its protein product is CAWSSGGQPQHF. The whole variable domain, filled in from reference TRBV30 and TRBJ1-5, reads SQTIHQWPATLVQPVGSPLSLECTVEGTSNPNLYWYRQAAGRGLQLLFYSVGIGQISSEVPQNLSASRPQDRQFILSSKKLLLSDSGFYLCAWSSGGQPQHFGDGTRLSIL.

This chain joins TRBV18 and TRBJ1-2, with no clear D. The germline V gene has CDR1 KGHSH and CDR2 LQKENI. The CDR3 loop spans 13 amino acids. V dropped 3 bases and J dropped 4 bases, with 9 bases sitting between them. CDR3 in amino acids: CASSPDTAYGYTF. As DNA, the CDR3 is TGTGCCAGCTCACCCGATACCGCCTATGGCTACACCTTC.

This chain links TRBV27 with TRBJ2-5; 10 nucleotides align to TRBD1. CDR1 and CDR2 from the germline V gene are MNHEY and SMNVEV (reference sequence). V was clipped by 5 bases and J by 6 bases; unmatched bases: 15. This CDR3 region has 17 residues. CDR3 residues: CASSPTPGTGEKKTQYF. The CDR3 DNA is TGTGCCAGCAGTCCTACTCCCGGGACAGGGGAAAAGAAGACCCAGTACTTC.

This chain connects TRBV2 to TRBJ1-4; 12 bases fit TRBD1. CDR1 and CDR2 from the germline V gene are SNHLY and FYNNEI. The CDR3 contains 16 residues. The J segment lost 7 bases and the V segment lost 7 bases, leaving 10 bases of the junction unmatched. For the CDR3, the DNA is TGTGCCAGCATGAGGGGACAGGGGGCGGGTAGTGAAAAACTGTTTTTT. Translation: CASMRGQGAGSEKLFF. Variable domain in full (rest from reference TRBV2 and TRBJ1-4): EPEVTQTPSHQVTQMGQEVILRCVPISNHLYFYWYRQILGQKVEFLVSFYNNEISEKSEIFDDQFSVERPDGSNFTLKIRSTKLEDSAMYFCASMRGQGAGSEKLFFGSGTQLSVL.

The CDR3 DNA is TGTGCCAGCAGTTCCTCCCGGGGGAGCAATCAGCCCCAGCATTTT. It specifies CASSSSRGSNQPQHF. This sequence joins TRBV6-5 and TRBJ1-5, with TRBD1 as a possible D gene (5 bases). The V gene's germline CDR1 is MNHEY and CDR2 SVGAGI. The V gene lost 4 bases and the J gene lost 1 base, with 11 bases spanning the gap. This CDR3 spans 15 amino acids.

The CDR3 here is CASSPRTGKNTEAFF. The CDR3 nucleotides are TGTGCCAGCAGTCCTAGGACAGGGAAGAACACTGAAGCTTTCTTT. The rearrangement uses TRBV6-5 and TRBJ1-1, with 8 bases aligning to TRBD1. There are 15 residues in the CDR3. With 5 bases clipped from V and 1 base from J, the junction kept 6 bases outside the gene matches. Per germline, CDR1 MNHEY and CDR2 SVGAGI.

The chain carries TRBV7-9 and TRBJ2-2, with D possibly matching TRBD2 (6 bases). Looked up from germline, CDR1 is SEHNR and CDR2 is FQNEAQ (reference sequence). Trimming shortened V by 5 bases and J by 4 bases, and 14 bases separated the two germline ends. The CDR3 loop spans 15 amino acids. Here the CDR3 DNA reads TGTGCCAGCAGCGAAGGGATCGGGGGCACCGGGGAGCTGTTTTTT. It encodes CASSEGIGGTGELFF.

The rearrangement joins TRBV21-1 to TRBJ2-3; TRBD2, the table's D call, was not compared with the DNA. TRBV21-1 is a pseudogene segment. CDR3 length equals 15 residues. The CDR3 bases are TGTGCCAGCAGGAGCGGGACCACGCCGCGAGATACGCAGTATTTT. It codes for CASRSGTTPRDTQYF.

This rearrangement joins TRBV6-6 to TRBJ1-4; 7 nucleotides align to TRBD1. The junction had 7 bases not matched to a gene; V was cut back by 4 bases and J by 8 bases. This CDR3 comprises 14 residues. CDR1 is MNHNY and CDR2 is SVGAGI in the germline V gene (reference sequence). The CDR3 protein is CASSSRQGTEKLFF. Here the CDR3 DNA reads TGTGCCAGCAGTTCCCGACAGGGAACGGAAAAACTGTTTTTT.